Given below is one T cell receptor beta chain in context. The protocol was immunoSEQ multiplex PCR, while the TCRdb copy is restricted to in-frame clones and leaves out a portion. The sample contains 100,000 to 150,000 clones, 70% to 90% of which appear only once. The data derive from a study of blood T cell repertoires in COVID-19. CDR1 and CDR2 (germline): MNHNS, SASEGT. The CDR3 spans 15 residues. V gave up 0 bases and J gave up 6 bases, with 12 bases separating them. The sequenced sample was peripheral blood. The receptor comes from a man in his forties with acute or convalescent COVID-19. This chain joins TRBV6-1 and TRBJ1-5, with D possibly being TRBD1 (6 bases). CDR3: CASSEARGSGQPQHF. The CDR3 DNA sequence: TGTGCCAGCAGTGAAGCAAGGGGGTCAGGTCAGCCCCAGCATTTT.